Each of the 6 T cell receptor beta chains below was sequenced from the same sample in a study of cytomegalovirus exposure and HLA in healthy donors. Both 60 Vbeta primers and 13 Jbeta primers went into the PCR. Assay used: immunoSEQ multiplex PCR; TCRdb lists only in-frame clones, some missing. The top ten hold 0.7% to 0.85% of the sample, which has about 100,000 clones, 78% seen once. Sequencing input: PBMCs. These receptors were obtained from a woman aged 60 to 75 in good health and CMV-seronegative.

The chain links TRBV5-6 to TRBJ2-1; D may be TRBD1 (6 bases). In germline, CDR1 is SGHDT, CDR2 YYEEEE. The CDR3 loop spans 16 amino acids. Trimming took off 0 bases at V and 2 bases at J, with 12 bases between the two ends. CDR3 in DNA: TGTGCCAGCAGCTTGGCCGGCAGGGGACCCTACAATGAGCAGTTCTTC. Amino acids: CASSLAGRGPYNEQFF. Looking up the rest from reference TRBV5-6 and TRBJ2-1 gives the full variable domain: DAGVTQSPTHLIKTRGQQVTLRCSPKSGHDTVSWYQQALGQGPQFIFQYYEEEERQRGNFPDRFSGHQFPNYSSELNVNALLLGDSALYLCASSLAGRGPYNEQFFGPGTRLTVL.

The V gene is TRBV29-1, the J gene TRBJ2-7; the D is unclear. With 0 bases removed from V and 0 bases from J, the gap between germline ends came to 12 bases. From germline, CDR1 is SQVTM and CDR2 ANQGSEA. CDR3 length: 15 residues. In DNA, the CDR3 is TGCAGCGTTGAAGATGGAGAGGTAGACTCCTACGAGCAGTACTTC. Protein product: CSVEDGEVDSYEQYF.

J is TRBJ1-1 and V is TRBV29-1; D not resolved. CDR3 length: 13 residues. Germline lookup yields CDR1 SQVTM and CDR2 ANQGSEA. The V gene lost 0 bases and the J gene lost 3 bases, with 8 bases spanning the gap. This CDR3 reads CSVEDTRYTEAFF. CDR3 bases: TGCAGCGTTGAAGATACGAGGTACACTGAAGCTTTCTTT.

This clone was found a few times. J is TRBJ2-2 and V is TRBV10-1; 8 bases line up with TRBD1. Germline V lookup: CDR1 WNHNN, CDR2 SYGVQD (reference sequence). The length of the CDR3 is 13 residues. V lost 6 bases and J lost 6; bases outside the gene matches: 3. The CDR3 DNA reads as TGCGCCAGCAGGGGGACAGGCTCCGGGGAGCTGTTTTTT. Residues: CASRGTGSGELFF.

In its sample, this clone was seen once. The V and J genes are TRBV2 and TRBJ1-1; D gene ambiguous. The CDR3 extends over 12 amino acids. Germline V gene sequence: CDR1 SNHLY, CDR2 FYNNEI. The V end was cut by 5 bases, the J end by 6 bases, with 10 bases between. In nucleotides, the CDR3 is TGTGCCAGCAGTCGGGAGGACGCTGAAGCTTTCTTT. Residues: CASSREDAEAFF.

The rearrangement joins TRBV28 to TRBJ1-1; 7 bases are a match to TRBD1. This CDR3 contains 16 residues. V gave up 5 bases and J gave up 4 bases; unmatched junction bases: 13. In germline, CDR1 is MDHEN, CDR2 SYDVKM. CDR3 amino acids: CASSLTEGAGGTEAFF. The DNA of the CDR3 is TGTGCCAGCAGTCTAACGGAGGGGGCGGGAGGCACTGAAGCTTTCTTT. The full variable domain, completed using reference TRBV28 and TRBJ1-1, is DVKVTQSSRYLVKRTGEKVFLECVQDMDHENMFWYRQDPGLGLRLIYFSYDVKMKEKGDIPEGYSVSREKKERFSLILESASTNQTSMYLCASSLTEGAGGTEAFFGQGTRLTVV.